This T cell receptor (beta chain) was retrieved from a study of blood T cell repertoires in COVID-19. Across the whole study: The analysed material was cDNA or gDNA that came from T cells, B-cell-depleted T cells, or PBMCs.

CDR1 LNHDA and CDR2 SQIVND come from the germline V gene (reference sequence). This CDR3 contains 14 residues. V lost 4 bases and J lost 14; bases outside the gene matches: 11. The protocol was immunoSEQ multiplex PCR, while the TCRdb copy is restricted to in-frame clones and leaves out a portion. The table records approximately 300,000 clones, 90% to 95% of them present only once. The study recruited people aged 18 to 89 years across approximately 24 US areas. No more than 2 weeks before study entry, exposed participants had met a case of COVID-19. This chain uses TRBV19 with TRBJ1-4; 9 bases fit TRBD1. Sequenced material: PBMCs or T cells enriched from blood (not recorded which). The source of this sequence is a woman in her twenties or thirties who had been exposed to COVID-19. CDR3 residues: CASSTGNDRGILFF. CDR3 coding DNA: TGTGCCAGTAGTACGGGAAATGACAGGGGGATCCTGTTTTTT.